Given below is one T cell receptor (beta chain) in context. What it binds is not known. This specimen belongs to a study of Ad26.COV2.S vaccination and SARS-CoV-2 variants. Across the study: Into the muscle, Ad26.COV2.S was dosed once or twice, 56 days apart.

Treatment reported: roughly 18 received Ad26.COV2.S at low or high dose, single or two shots; about 5 received placebo; per-sample allocation not given. Sampling happened 63 days after the first vaccine or placebo injection. Donor was an adult aged 18-55 years in Boston. Libraries were prepared by immunoSEQ multiplex PCR; TCRdb keeps only in-frame clonotypes and omits some of them. This sample carries roughly 500,000 clones, around 85% of them seen once, and the ten largest clones take about 13%. This CDR3 spans 16 amino acids. Germline V gene sequence: CDR1 SGHAT, CDR2 FQNNGV. The ends were cut back, 1 base at V and 4 bases at J, with 13 bases in the middle. The study's findings and limits: Placebo recipients and vaccine recipients were similar in non-spike TCR breadth. It was reported that spike-specific CD8+ and CD4+ T cell responses were substantially broad after vaccination.

The specimen comprised peripheral blood, sampled in a trial of Ad26.COV2.S vaccine versus placebo. This receptor was identified in a person between 18 and 65 years old who received the Ad26.COV2.S COVID-19 vaccine or a placebo. This chain uses TRBV11-2 with TRBJ2-2; D is possibly TRBD1 or TRBD2 (7 bases each). The DNA for the CDR3 is TGTGCCAGCAGCTTAGTCGCAGGGGGGGGCACCGGGGAGCTGTTTTTT. Its translation: CASSLVAGGGTGELFF.